These 5 T cell receptor beta chains share one sample of origin, sequenced in a study of T-cell reconstitution after alpha-beta-depleted transplantation in children. During its preparation, the TCRbeta library received unique molecular identifiers. TCRdb passed the PCR reads through MiXCR, listing each CDR3 protein once. The data show roughly 300,000 distinct CDR3 sequences, with 10% to 13% seen just once and about 2.3% held by the top ten. The material sequenced was PBMCs from the stem cell graft donor, taken from the stem cell graft. These TCRs come from a human donor who donated a stem cell graft to a child with acute lymphoblastic leukemia.

This clonotype has a count of ten or more. The chain combines TRBV28 with TRBJ1-2; possibly TRBD1 for D (6 bases). Trimming removed 6 bases at V and 0 bases at J, with 17 bases between. Per germline, CDR1 MDHEN and CDR2 SYDVKM. There are 16 residues in the CDR3. CDR3 sequence reads: CASSQDSRAPNYGYTF. The DNA of the CDR3 is TGTGCCAGCAGCCAGGACAGCAGGGCCCCTAACTATGGCTACACCTTC.

This chain connects TRBV20-1 to TRBJ1-2, with 11 nucleotides matching TRBD1. Trimming cost V 4 bases and J 2 bases; bases outside gene matches: 12. CDR3 length equals 17 residues. Germline lookup yields CDR1 DFQATT and CDR2 SNEGSKA (reference sequence). CDR3 residues: CSAKDRGLHYTNYGYTF. CDR3 DNA: TGCAGTGCTAAGGACAGGGGGCTCCACTATACAAACTATGGCTACACCTTC.

In this sample, this clonotype turned up a few times. CDR3 nucleotides: TGCGCCAGCAGCCGGGACCCGGGGGCAAGCAATGAGCAGTTCTTC. This encodes CASSRDPGASNEQFF. This chain joins TRBV5-1 and TRBJ2-1; TRBD1 or TRBD2 may be the D gene (6 bases each). V lost 4 bases and J lost 6, with 17 bases in between. This CDR3 region has 15 residues. Germline-derived CDR1 and CDR2 are SGHRS and YFSETQ.

CDR3 in amino acids: CASSKKPVTSGRYEQYF. In DNA, the CDR3 is TGTGCCAGCAGCAAAAAACCGGTGACTAGCGGCCGCTACGAGCAGTACTTC. The chain couples TRBV9 to TRBJ2-7; 9 bases are shared with TRBD2. CDR3 length: 17 amino acids. Germline V lookup: CDR1 SGDLS, CDR2 YYNGEE. V lost 4 bases and J lost 3; bases outside the gene matches: 14.

In this sample, this clonotype turned up a few times. V usage is TRBV11-1 and J usage is TRBJ2-7, with D perhaps matching TRBD2 (6 bases). From germline, CDR1 is SGHAT and CDR2 FQDESV (reference sequence). The CDR3 totals 16 residues. V lost 5 bases, J lost 3 bases, and 20 bases lay in between. The CDR3 DNA is TGTGCCAGCAGCCATGGACTCATCGGGAGTTTCTACGAGCAGTACTTC. This gives the protein CASSHGLIGSFYEQYF.